The 5 T cell receptor beta chains below come from one sample, sequenced in a study of T cells in Graves' hyperthyroidism and ophthalmopathy (dated by TCRdb to about 2019). The method behind the library was multiplex PCR. Sequenced on an Illumina HiSeq 2000. The TCR beta CDR3 regions were amplified from the RNA transcripts. The first round of RT-PCR for the TCR CDR3 was performed with the HTBI primer set and the Qiagen OneStep RT-PCR kit. The public reads were quality trimmed at Q25 with fastp and then assembled into clones with MiXCR by TCRdb, keeping productive beta chains. CDR3 protein sequences are deduplicated, and each keeps its most common genes and DNA. This sample lists around 280,000 distinct CDR3 sequences; about 14% were detected once. The ten largest clones represent around 7.9% of the sample. Specimen: blood. The source of these receptors is a woman in her 30s with Graves' hyperthyroidism that later progressed to Graves' ophthalmopathy.

Many counts were recorded for this clonotype. This chain connects TRBV19 to TRBJ1-1, with D possibly being TRBD1 (6 bases). V was shortened by 7 bases and J by 0 bases, with 15 bases between the two germline ends. This CDR3 comprises 15 residues. The germline gives CDR1 LNHDA, CDR2 SQIVND (reference sequence). CDR3 DNA sequence: TGTGCCAGTACCGGGACAAGTATAATGAACACTGAAGCTTTCTTT. Translated, it gives CASTGTSIMNTEAFF.

This clonotype appeared many times. This chain links TRBV20-1 with TRBJ2-5; TRBD2 matches 8 bases. CDR1 is DFQATT and CDR2 is SNEGSKA in the germline V gene (reference sequence). The CDR3 totals 13 residues. V lost 3 bases and J lost 2; bases outside the gene matches: 2. The CDR3 reads CSARAGGQETQYF. The CDR3 nucleotides read TGCAGTGCTAGGGCGGGGGGACAAGAGACCCAGTACTTC.

With respect to this clonotype: Since no conserved phenylalanine or tryptophan closes the CDR3, a read error is the likely cause. V gene TRBV7-2 combines with J gene TRBJ2-1; 7 nucleotides line up with TRBD2. V shed 1 base and J 1 base; nucleotides not matched to a gene: 4. CDR3 size: 16 residues. The germline gives CDR1 SGHTA, CDR2 FQGNSA. CDR3 sequence (DNA): TGTGCCAGCAGCTTAGTGCGGGAGCGATCCTACAATGAGCAGTTCCTC. It codes for CASSLVRERSYNEQFL.

The chain recombines TRBV10-1 with TRBJ2-3, with TRBD2 matching 15 bases. This CDR3 comprises 16 residues. Germline V gives CDR1 WNHNN, CDR2 SYGVQD (reference sequence). Trimming cost V 10 bases and J 8 bases; bases outside gene matches: 13. CDR3 bases: TGCGCCATCAACGAGGGACTAGCGGGAGGCGCTGTTACGCAGTATTTT. It yields the protein CAINEGLAGGAVTQYF.

The rearrangement uses TRBV6-1 and TRBJ2-6; D not certain. CDR1 is MNHNS, CDR2 SASEGT, per germline. There are 15 residues in the CDR3. Trimming removed 7 bases from V and 0 bases from J, with 10 bases in between. The CDR3 nucleotides are TGTGCCAGCACCCAGGCCGGCTCTGGGGCCAACGTCCTGACTTTC. Amino acids: CASTQAGSGANVLTF.